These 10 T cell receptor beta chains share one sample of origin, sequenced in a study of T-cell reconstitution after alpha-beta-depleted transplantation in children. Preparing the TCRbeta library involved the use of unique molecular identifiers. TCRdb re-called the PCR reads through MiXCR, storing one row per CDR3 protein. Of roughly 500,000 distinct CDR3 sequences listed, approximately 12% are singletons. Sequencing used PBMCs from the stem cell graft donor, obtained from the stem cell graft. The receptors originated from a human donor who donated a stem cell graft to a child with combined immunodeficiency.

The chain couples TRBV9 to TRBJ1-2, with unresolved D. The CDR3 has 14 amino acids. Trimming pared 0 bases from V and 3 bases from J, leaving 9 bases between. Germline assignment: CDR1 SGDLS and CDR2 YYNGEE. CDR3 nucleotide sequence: TGTGCCAGCAGCGTAGACGAGGTGGACTATGGCTACACCTTC. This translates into CASSVDEVDYGYTF.

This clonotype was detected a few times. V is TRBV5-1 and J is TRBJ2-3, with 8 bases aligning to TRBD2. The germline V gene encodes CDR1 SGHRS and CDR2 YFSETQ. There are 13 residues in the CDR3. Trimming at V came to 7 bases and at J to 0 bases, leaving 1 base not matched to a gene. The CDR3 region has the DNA TGCGCCAGCCAGCGGGGGAGCACAGATACGCAGTATTTT. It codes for CASQRGSTDTQYF.

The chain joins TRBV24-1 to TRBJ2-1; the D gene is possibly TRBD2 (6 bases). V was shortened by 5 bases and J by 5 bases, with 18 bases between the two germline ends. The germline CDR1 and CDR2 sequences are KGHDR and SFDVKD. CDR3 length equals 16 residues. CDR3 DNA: TGTGCCACCAGTGCCCCGGGACTCCACCCCAACAATGAGCAGTTCTTC. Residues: CATSAPGLHPNNEQFF.

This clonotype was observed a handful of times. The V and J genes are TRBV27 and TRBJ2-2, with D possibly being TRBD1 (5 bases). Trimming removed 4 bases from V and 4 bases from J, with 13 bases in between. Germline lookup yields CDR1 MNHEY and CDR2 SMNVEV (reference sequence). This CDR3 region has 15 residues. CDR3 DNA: TGTGCCAGCAGTTCCATGACAGAATTCACCGGGGAGCTGTTTTTT. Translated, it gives CASSSMTEFTGELFF.

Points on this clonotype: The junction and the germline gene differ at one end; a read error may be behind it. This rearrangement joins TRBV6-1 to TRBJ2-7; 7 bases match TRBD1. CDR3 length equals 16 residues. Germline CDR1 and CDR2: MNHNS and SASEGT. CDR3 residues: CASNTWGYRGSYEEYF. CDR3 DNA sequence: TGTGCCAGCAACACCTGGGGGTACAGGGGTTCCTACGAGGAGTACTTC.

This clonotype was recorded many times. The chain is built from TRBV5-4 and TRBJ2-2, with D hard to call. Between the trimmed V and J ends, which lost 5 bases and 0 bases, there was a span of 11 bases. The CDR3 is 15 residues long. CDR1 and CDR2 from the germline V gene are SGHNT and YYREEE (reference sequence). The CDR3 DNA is TGTGCCAGCAGTTTTAGTTTAACGAACACCGGGGAGCTGTTTTTT. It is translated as CASSFSLTNTGELFF.

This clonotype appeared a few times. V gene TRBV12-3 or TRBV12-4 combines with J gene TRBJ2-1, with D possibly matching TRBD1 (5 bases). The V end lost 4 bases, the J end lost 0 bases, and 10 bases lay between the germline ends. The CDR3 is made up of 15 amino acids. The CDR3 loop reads CASSWGSHSYNEQFF. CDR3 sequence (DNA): TGTGCCAGCAGTTGGGGCTCCCACTCCTACAATGAGCAGTTCTTC.

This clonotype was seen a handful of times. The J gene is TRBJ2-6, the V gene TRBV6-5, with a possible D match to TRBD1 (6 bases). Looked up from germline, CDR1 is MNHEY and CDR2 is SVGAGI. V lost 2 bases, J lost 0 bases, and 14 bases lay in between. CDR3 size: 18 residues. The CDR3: CASSYTGTPYSGANVLTF. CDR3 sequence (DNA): TGTGCCAGCAGTTACACCGGGACACCATACTCTGGGGCCAACGTCCTGACTTTC.

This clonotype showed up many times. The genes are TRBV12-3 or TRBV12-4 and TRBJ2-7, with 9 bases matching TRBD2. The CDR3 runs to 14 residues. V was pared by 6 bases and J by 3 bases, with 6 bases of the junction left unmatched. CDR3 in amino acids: CASSWGLADYEQYF. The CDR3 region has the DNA TGTGCCAGCAGCTGGGGACTAGCAGACTACGAGCAGTACTTC.

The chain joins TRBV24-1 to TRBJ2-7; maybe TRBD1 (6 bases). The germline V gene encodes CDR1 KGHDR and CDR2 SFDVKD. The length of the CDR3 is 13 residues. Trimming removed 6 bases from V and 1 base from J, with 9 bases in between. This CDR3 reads CATSMQGSYEQYF. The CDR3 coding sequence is TGTGCCACCAGTATGCAGGGGTCCTACGAGCAGTACTTC.